The rows below give T cell receptor beta chains drawn from one sample of a study of pediatric ulcerative colitis. The method was immunoSEQ multiplex PCR; TCRdb's version includes in-frame clones alone and lacks a portion of them. The table lists 35,000 to 45,000 clones, 65% to 85% of them singletons. The sample comprised gut tissue. These receptors were obtained from a boy younger than 18 with severe ulcerative colitis. CDR3s include the opening cysteine and the closing phenylalanine or tryptophan.

v_call,cdr3_aa
TRBV18,CASSPAGSSEKLFF
TRBV5-1,CASSLTGRETQYF
TRBV7-3,CASSPGTGGAEEQFF
TRBV6-6,CASSYLGRATDTQYF
TRBV19,CASSISTGPLNTQYF
TRBV4-2,CASSQEIRLTGNTIYF
TRBV7-2,CASRLGEPGELFF
TRBV11-2,CASSLEPSAGYGYTF
TRBV30,CACTTGGGYTEAFF
TRBV28,CASSSRQAMAMDEQYF
TRBV7-2,CASSLAADTQYF
TRBV4-2,CASSQGGRGSANEQFF
TRBV9,CASNRGGLPNEQYF
TRBV4-1,CASSQRWKDEQYF
TRBV15,CATSRVSGQGIYEQYF
TRBV25-1,CASSETEDQPQHF
TRBV29-1,CSVEGTGYEKLFF
TRBV4-1,CASSQVGSSYNSPLHF
TRBV25-1,CASSDGLATDTQYF
TRBV5-1,CASSLAGGGTEAFF
TRBV18,CASSSYGPGELFF
TRBV7-9,CASSPPRTGAIYF
TRBV11-2,CASSPSEGTEAFF
TRBV5-4,CASTRSGGGHYNEQFF
TRBV27,CASNQGAKANTIYF
TRBV6-5,CASSYSLTGQPQHF
TRBV5-1,CASSSQGVFNYGYTF
TRBV6-1,CAIFGRGEQFF
TRBV11-2,CASSSWTRSASYEQYF
TRBV7-3,CASSSRRSYEQYF
TRBV5-1,CASSPSELGEQFF
TRBV7-3,CASSLMKTMDNEQFF
TRBV9,CASSVAGKETGELFF
TRBV12-5,CASGLEPVYSYEQYF
TRBV6-5,CASSTSGGATYEQYF
TRBV2,CASLRQERGVAEETQYF
TRBV4-1,CASSPGWGATYNEQFF
TRBV5-1,CASSFVTGEGGTEAFF
TRBV7-3,CASSFSGEETQYF
TRBV7-8,CASSSTQGQGYGYTF
TRBV7-6,CASSLEDGEKLFF
TRBV5-1,CASSLGTVSYGYTF
TRBV7-9,CASSWIQAYDSGNTIYF
TRBV6-1,CASRGLYEQYF
TRBV6-1,CASSPGPASYEQYF
TRBV11-3,CASSHRTSSYEQFF
TRBV6-6,CASSLQMNTEAFF
TRBV7-6,CASSKISGTGSYEQYF
TRBV28,CASSLVQGRYTEAFF